This paragraph covers one T cell receptor (beta chain) sequence. The sample is drawn from a study of blood T cell repertoires in COVID-19. At the level of the study: Some COVID-19 samples were acute and others convalescent; all came from the United States, Italy and Spain. The analysed material was cDNA or gDNA that came from T cells, B-cell-depleted T cells, or PBMCs.

Source study methods: Amplification of reference gene primers was used by the study to estimate nucleated cell counts. Using immunoSEQ multiplex PCR, the repertoire was profiled, and TCRdb retains in-frame clones only, with some absent. V and J calls plus clone size are reproduced from that table; the DNA served to infer D and trimming. This repertoire shows roughly 340,000 clones, 90% to 95% found once; its top ten account for around 3.5%. V lost 5 bases and J 7 bases, leaving 8 bases between the germline ends. Germline V gene sequence: CDR1 DFQATT, CDR2 SNEGSKA (reference sequence). The CDR3 covers 10 residues.

The sample taken for sequencing was peripheral blood. This receptor was obtained from a woman aged 18-29 years who had recovered from COVID-19. This chain joins TRBV20-1 and TRBJ1-1, with D perhaps matching TRBD1 (6 bases). The CDR3, as DNA: TGCAGTGCTTACAGGGTTGAAGCTTTCTTT. It codes for CSAYRVEAFF.